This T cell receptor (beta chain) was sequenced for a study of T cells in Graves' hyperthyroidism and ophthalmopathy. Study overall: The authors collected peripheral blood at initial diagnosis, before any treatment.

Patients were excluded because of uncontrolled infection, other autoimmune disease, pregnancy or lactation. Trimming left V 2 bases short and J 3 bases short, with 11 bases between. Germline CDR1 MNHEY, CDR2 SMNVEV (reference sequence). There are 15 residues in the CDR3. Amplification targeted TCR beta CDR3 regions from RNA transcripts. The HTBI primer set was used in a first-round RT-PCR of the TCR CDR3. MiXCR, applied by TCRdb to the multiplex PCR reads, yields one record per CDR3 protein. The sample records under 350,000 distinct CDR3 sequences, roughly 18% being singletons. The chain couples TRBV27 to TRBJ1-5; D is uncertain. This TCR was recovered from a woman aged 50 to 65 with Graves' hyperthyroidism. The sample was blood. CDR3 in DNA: TGTGCCAGCAGTTTAACGTTAGGGATCAATCAGCCCCAGCATTTT. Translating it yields CASSLTLGINQPQHF.